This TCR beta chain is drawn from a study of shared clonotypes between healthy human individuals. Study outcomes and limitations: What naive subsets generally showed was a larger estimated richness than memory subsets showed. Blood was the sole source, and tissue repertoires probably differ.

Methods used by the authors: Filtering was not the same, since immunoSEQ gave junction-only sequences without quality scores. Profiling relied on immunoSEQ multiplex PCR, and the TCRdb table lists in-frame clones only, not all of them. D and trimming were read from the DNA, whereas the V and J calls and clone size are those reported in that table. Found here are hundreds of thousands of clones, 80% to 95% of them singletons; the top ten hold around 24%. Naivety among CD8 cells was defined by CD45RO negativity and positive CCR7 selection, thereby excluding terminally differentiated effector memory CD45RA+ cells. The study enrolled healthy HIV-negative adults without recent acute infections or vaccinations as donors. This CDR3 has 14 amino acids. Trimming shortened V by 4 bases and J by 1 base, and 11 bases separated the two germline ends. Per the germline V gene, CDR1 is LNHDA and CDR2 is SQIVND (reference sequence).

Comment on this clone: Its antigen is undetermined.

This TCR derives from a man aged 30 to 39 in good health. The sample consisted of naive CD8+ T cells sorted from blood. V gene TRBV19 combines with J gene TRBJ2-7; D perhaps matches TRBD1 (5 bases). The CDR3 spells CASSSRASSYEQYF. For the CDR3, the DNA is TGTGCCAGTAGTAGCAGGGCATCATCCTACGAGCAGTACTTC.